This is a list of T cell receptor beta chains from one sample in a study of regulatory T cells in long-lasting Graves disease. MiXCR, run by TCRdb on the multiplex PCR reads, gives a single entry per CDR3 protein. The table lists under 500,000 distinct CDR3 sequences, over 15% of them singletons. These data were likewise used in another study, on T cells in Graves' hyperthyroidism and ophthalmopathy.

This sample comprised peripheral blood mononuclear cells (PBMCs), obtained at new diagnosis, from a patient treated with antithyroid drugs. The receptors stem from a woman aged 25 to 39 with Graves disease. The CDR3 runs from the conserved cysteine through the conserved F or W. The D gene is left open where the match is weak. Not every row has a clone size; where given, it reads once, few, many or a size class.

TRBV5-6	TRBJ2-7	many	.	CASSLVYSYEQYF	TGTGCCAGCAGCTTGGTCTACTCCTACGAGCAGTACTTC
TRBV10-3	TRBJ2-3	many	.	CAIQDEMFADTQYF	TGTGCCATCCAAGACGAGATGTTCGCAGATACGCAGTATTTT
TRBV6-2/TRBV6-3	TRBJ1-1	many	TRBD1	CASSRQGYTEAFF	TGTGCCAGCAGCAGACAGGGTTACACTGAAGCTTTCTTT
TRBV7-9	TRBJ1-4	.	.	CASRQGGPNEKLFF	TGTGCCAGCAGACAGGGCGGGCCTAATGAAAAACTGTTTTTT
TRBV20-1	TRBJ1-1	many	.	CSAPDRGTEAFF	TGCAGTGCCCCCGACAGAGGCACTGAAGCTTTCTTT
TRBV5-5	TRBJ2-7	many	TRBD1	CASSTQPGQAYYEQYF	TGTGCCAGCAGCACCCAGCCGGGACAGGCCTACTACGAGCAGTACTTC
TRBV3-1	TRBJ2-3	many	.	CASSQWREEADTQYF	TGTGCCAGCAGCCAGTGGAGGGAGGAGGCAGATACGCAGTATTTT
TRBV3-1	TRBJ2-3	many	.	CASSQDRVSGTDTQYF	TGTGCCAGCAGCCAAGACCGGGTGAGCGGAACAGATACGCAGTATTTT
TRBV7-2	TRBJ2-1	many	.	CASSSPNNEQFF	TGTGCCAGCAGCTCCCCCAACAATGAGCAGTTCTTC
TRBV12-3/TRBV12-4	TRBJ2-7	many	.	CASSDRFYEQYF	TGTGCCAGCAGCGACAGATTCTACGAGCAGTACTTC
TRBV20-1	TRBJ1-3	.	.	CSANPPSADSGNTIYF	TGCAGTGCTAACCCACCGAGCGCAGACTCTGGAAACACCATATATTTT
TRBV3-1	TRBJ2-7	many	.	CASSQGVGAGALYEQYF	TGTGCCAGCAGCCAAGGAGTGGGCGCAGGGGCACTCTACGAGCAGTACTTC
TRBV28	TRBJ2-7	many	.	CAVRESYEQYF	TGTGCCGTCCGGGAATCCTACGAGCAGTACTTC
TRBV19	TRBJ2-3	few	TRBD2	CASSIRPGLAGAADTQYF	TGTGCCAGTAGTATCCGCCCTGGACTAGCGGGAGCTGCAGATACGCAGTATTTT
TRBV28	TRBJ1-1	many	.	CASSLQVRTEAFF	TGTGCCAGCAGCTTGCAGGTTCGCACTGAAGCTTTCTTT